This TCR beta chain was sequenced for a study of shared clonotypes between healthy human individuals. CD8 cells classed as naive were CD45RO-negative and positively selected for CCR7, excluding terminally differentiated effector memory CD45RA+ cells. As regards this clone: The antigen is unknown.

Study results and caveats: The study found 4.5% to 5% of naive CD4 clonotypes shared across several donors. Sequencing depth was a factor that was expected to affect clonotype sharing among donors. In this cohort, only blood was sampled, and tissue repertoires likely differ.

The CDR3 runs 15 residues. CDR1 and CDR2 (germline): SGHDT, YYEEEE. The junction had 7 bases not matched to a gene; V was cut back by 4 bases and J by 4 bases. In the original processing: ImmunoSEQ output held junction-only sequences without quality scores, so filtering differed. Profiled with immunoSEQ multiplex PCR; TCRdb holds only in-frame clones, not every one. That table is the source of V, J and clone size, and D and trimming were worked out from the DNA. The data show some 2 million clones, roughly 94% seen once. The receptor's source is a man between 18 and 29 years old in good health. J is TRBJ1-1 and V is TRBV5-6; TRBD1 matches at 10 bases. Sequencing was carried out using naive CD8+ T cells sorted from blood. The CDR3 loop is CASSPWDRGGTEAFF. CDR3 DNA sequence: TGTGCCAGCAGCCCCTGGGACAGGGGCGGCACTGAAGCTTTCTTT.